This T cell receptor beta chain originates from a study of shared clonotypes between healthy human individuals (dated by TCRdb to 2018 to 2021). Looking at the study overall: Two women and a few men aged 18 to 49 years were included in the cohort. Between about 0.85 and 9.5 billion PBMCs per donor were obtained by leukapheresis. Libraries were prepared and TCR repertoires were sequenced by different laboratories using diverse techniques, in order to increase sequencing depth and limit assay-specific biases. Blood TCR repertoires of about five healthy adults were deeply sequenced to estimate repertoire size and the extent of clonotype sharing between individuals.

Study-level results and caveats: The small number of donors limited the genetic and exposure-history diversity represented. Sampling was restricted to blood, and TCR repertoires in tissues likely differ from the TCR repertoires found in blood. Pairwise subsampling led to the expectation that sequencing depth would affect the degree of clonotype sharing among donors.

Points on this clone: The antigen this receptor binds is unknown. No qualities accompany the bases; no much larger clone lies one base away.

The donors were healthy, HIV-negative adults who had no recently reported acute infections or vaccinations. All donors were Caucasian adults living in Nashville, Tennessee, USA. For unsorted samples, about 90 million PBMCs were counted, and genomic DNA was extracted using the QIAamp DNA Blood Mini kit. After blood collection by leukapheresis, PBMCs were isolated using Ficoll-Histopaque density gradient centrifugation and then cryopreserved in the vapor phase of liquid nitrogen. V lost 2 bases and J lost 3 bases; the stretch between them is 11 bases long. The cysteine opens and the phenylalanine closes a CDR3 of 14 amino acids. The CDR3 DNA has 42 bases and is translated from base 1. The germline V gene (reference sequence) sets CDR1 to SGHNT and CDR2 to YYREEE. TCR CDR3 regions were amplified from genomic DNA by multiplex PCR using the deep immunoSEQ assay. Extracted genomic DNA from each cell subset was distributed evenly across all wells of several immunoSEQ 96-well plates, and each plate was treated as a replicate. For unsorted PBMC, around 310 ng of genomic DNA, equivalent to about 30,000 T cell genomes, went into each replicate PCR. Ten immunoSEQ deep assay plates were used to sequence the unsorted PBMC genomic DNA. The purified libraries were quantified using a Qubit 3.0 fluorometer, sized with a Bioanalyzer 2100, and then quantified again using the KAPA Library Quantification kit. Each immunoSEQ 96-well plate was sequenced on its own single-read 150-cycle Illumina NextSeq 550 flow cell. Per the original workflow: The immunoSEQ output contained only junctional sequences without quality scores, so filtering could not match that applied to full-length reads. Sequences were annotated with PyIR, a Python wrapper for IgBLAST v1.9, and V/J genes and CDR3 were assigned using IMGT germline references. Reads with weak V/J assignments (E-value above 1e-6), missing CDR3, stop codons, out-of-frame junctions, or ambiguous translated residues were removed. A V3J clonotype was defined by an identical inferred V gene, J gene, and CDR3 amino acid sequence. The percentage overlap between two repertoires was calculated by dividing the number of shared unique clonotypes by the size of the smaller repertoire. Repertoire richness was assessed with RTK rarefaction, the Chao1 estimator, and Recon v2.1 estimates of unobserved clonotypes. TCRdb stores this immuneACCESS table with in-frame sequences only. Part of the clones is absent; in the studies checked, under half of the shortfall reflects unresolved V genes, and no reason is known for the rest. V and J calls and clone size are those listed in that table; D and trimming were worked out from the DNA. The sample table lists more than 400,000 clones, about 78% of them with a count of one. In total, the top ten clones hold about 12% of the sample.

This clonotype originated in a woman aged 40 to 50 in good health. Some clones in this sample may be carry-over from other donors' samples. The sequence joins TRBV5-4 to TRBJ1-2; the D gene is possibly TRBD1, with 6 bases matching. Specimen: PBMCs. The CDR3: CASSFGGADYGYTF. Read as DNA, the sequence is TGTGCCAGCAGCTTTGGGGGGGCGGACTATGGCTACACCTTC. Reference TRBV5-4 and TRBJ1-2 proteins supply the regions before and after the CDR3; the full variable domain is: ETGVTQSPTHLIKTRGQQVTLRCSSQSGHNTVSWYQQALGQGPQFIFQYYREEENGRGNFPPRFSGLQFPNYSSELNVNALELDDSALYLCASSFGGADYGYTFGSGTRLTVV.